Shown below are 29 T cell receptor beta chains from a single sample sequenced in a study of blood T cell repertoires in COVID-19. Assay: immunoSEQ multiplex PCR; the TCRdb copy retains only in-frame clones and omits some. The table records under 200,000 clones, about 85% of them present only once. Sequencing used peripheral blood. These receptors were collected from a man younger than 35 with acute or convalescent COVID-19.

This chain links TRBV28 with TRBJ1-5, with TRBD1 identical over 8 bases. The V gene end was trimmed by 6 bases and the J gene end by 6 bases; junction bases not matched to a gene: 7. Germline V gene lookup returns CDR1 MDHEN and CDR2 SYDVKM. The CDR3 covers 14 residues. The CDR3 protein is CASRPQGASQPQHF. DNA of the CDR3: TGTGCCAGCAGACCCCAGGGGGCCTCTCAGCCCCAGCATTTT.

CDR3 region: CATSEGTGIDEKLFF. Here the CDR3 DNA reads TGTGCCACCAGTGAGGGGACAGGGATAGATGAAAAACTGTTTTTT. This rearrangement joins TRBV24-1 to TRBJ1-4; TRBD1 matches 9 bases. Germline lookup yields CDR1 KGHDR and CDR2 SFDVKD. Germline trimming cut 4 bases from V and 6 bases from J; bases unmatched to any gene: 5. The CDR3 covers 15 residues.

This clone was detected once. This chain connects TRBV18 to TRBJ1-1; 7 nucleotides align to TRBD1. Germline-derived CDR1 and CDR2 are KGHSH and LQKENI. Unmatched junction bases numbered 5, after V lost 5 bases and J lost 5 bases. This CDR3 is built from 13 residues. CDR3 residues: CASSEYRGTEAFF. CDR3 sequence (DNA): TGTGCCAGCTCAGAATACAGGGGAACTGAAGCTTTCTTT. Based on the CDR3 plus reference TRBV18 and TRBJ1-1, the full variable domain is NAGVMQNPRHLVRRRGQEARLRCSPMKGHSHVYWYRQLPEEGLKFMVYLQKENIIDESGMPKERFSAEFPKEGPSILRIQQVVRGDSAAYFCASSEYRGTEAFFGQGTRLTVV.

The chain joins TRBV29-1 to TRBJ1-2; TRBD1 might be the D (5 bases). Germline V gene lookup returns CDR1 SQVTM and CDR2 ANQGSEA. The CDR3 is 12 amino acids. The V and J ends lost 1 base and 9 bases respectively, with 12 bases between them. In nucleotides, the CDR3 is TGCAGCGTTGAAGGCCAAGACAGCAGCTACACCTTC. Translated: CSVEGQDSSYTF.

The CDR3 bases are TGTGCCTGGGGAGGACAGGGAAACACTGAAGCTTTCTTT. Amino acids: CAWGGQGNTEAFF. This chain uses TRBV30 with TRBJ1-1, with 8 bases identical to TRBD1. Germline V lookup: CDR1 GTSNPN, CDR2 SVGIG (reference sequence). The CDR3 has 13 residues. The trim removed 5 bases at V and 2 bases at J, leaving 4 bases unmatched.

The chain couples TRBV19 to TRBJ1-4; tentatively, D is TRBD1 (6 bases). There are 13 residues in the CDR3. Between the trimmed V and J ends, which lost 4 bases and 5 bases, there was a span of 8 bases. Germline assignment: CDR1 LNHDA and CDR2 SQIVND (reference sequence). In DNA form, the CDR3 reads TGTGCCAGTAGTACCGACAGGAATGAAAAACTGTTTTTT. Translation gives CASSTDRNEKLFF.

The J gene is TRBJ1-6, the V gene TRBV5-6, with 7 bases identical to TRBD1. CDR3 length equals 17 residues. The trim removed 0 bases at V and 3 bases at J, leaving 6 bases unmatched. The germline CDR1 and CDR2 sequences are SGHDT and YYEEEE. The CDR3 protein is CASSLADRDSYNSPLHF. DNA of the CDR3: TGTGCCAGCAGCTTGGCTGACCGGGACAGCTATAATTCACCCCTCCACTTT. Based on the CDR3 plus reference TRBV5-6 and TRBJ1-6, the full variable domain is DAGVTQSPTHLIKTRGQQVTLRCSPKSGHDTVSWYQQALGQGPQFIFQYYEEEERQRGNFPDRFSGHQFPNYSSELNVNALLLGDSALYLCASSLADRDSYNSPLHFGNGTRLTVT.

As DNA, the CDR3 is TGTGCCATCAGGAACCAAGGGGAGGGGCTTGACGGCTACACCTTC. Its translation: CAIRNQGEGLDGYTF. The chain combines TRBV10-3 with TRBJ1-2; D is possibly TRBD1 (5 bases). Looked up from germline, CDR1 is ENHRY and CDR2 is SYGVKD. This CDR3 comprises 15 residues. V lost 6 bases and J lost 8, with 22 bases in between.

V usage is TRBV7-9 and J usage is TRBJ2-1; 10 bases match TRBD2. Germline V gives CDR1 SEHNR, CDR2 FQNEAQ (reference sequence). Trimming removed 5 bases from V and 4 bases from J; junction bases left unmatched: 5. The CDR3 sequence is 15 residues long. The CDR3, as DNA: TGTGCCAGCAGCGAAACTAGCGGGGAATACAATGAGCAGTTCTTC. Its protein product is CASSETSGEYNEQFF. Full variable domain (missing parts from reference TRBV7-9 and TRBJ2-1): DTGVSQNPRHKITKRGQNVTFRCDPISEHNRLYWYRQTLGQGPEFLTYFQNEAQLEKSRLLSDRFSAERPKGSFSTLEIQRTEQGDSAMYLCASSETSGEYNEQFFGPGTRLTVL.

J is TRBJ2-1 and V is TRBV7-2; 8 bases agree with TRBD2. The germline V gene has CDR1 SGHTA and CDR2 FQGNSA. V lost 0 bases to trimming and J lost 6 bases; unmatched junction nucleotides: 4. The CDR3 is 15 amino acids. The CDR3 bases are TGTGCCAGCAGCTTAGCGCCCCGGGGGGGCAATGAGCAGTTCTTC. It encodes CASSLAPRGGNEQFF.

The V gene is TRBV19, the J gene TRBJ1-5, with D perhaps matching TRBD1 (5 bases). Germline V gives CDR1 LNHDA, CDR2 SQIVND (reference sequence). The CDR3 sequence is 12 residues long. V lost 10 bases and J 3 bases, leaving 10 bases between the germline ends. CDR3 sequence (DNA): TGTGCCACCGACAGCCACAATCAGCCCCAGCATTTT. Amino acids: CATDSHNQPQHF.

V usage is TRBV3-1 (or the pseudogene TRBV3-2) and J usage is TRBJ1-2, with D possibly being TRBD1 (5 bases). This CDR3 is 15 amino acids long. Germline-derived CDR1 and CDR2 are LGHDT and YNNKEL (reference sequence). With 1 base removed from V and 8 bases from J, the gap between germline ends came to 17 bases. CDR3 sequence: CASSQALQRGSGYTF. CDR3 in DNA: TGTGCCAGCAGCCAAGCCCTCCAAAGGGGCTCCGGCTACACCTTC.

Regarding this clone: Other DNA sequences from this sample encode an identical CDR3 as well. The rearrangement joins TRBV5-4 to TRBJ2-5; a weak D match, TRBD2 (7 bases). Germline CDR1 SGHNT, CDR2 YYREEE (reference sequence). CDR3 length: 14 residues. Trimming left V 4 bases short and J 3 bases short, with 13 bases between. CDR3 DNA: TGTGCCAGCAGCCTGGGGGCGGGGGAAGAGACCCAGTACTTC. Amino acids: CASSLGAGEETQYF.

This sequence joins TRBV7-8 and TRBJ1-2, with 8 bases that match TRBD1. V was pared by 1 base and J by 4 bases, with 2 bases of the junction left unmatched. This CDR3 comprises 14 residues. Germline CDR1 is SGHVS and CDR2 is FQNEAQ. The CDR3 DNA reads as TGTGCCAGCAGCTTAGGACAGGGGAGCTATGGCTACACCTTC. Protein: CASSLGQGSYGYTF.

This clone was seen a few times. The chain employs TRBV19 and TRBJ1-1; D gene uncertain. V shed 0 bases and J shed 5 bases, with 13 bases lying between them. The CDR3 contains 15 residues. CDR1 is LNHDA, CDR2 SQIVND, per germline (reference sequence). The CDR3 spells CASSIDRGRRTEAFF. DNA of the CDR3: TGTGCCAGTAGTATAGATCGGGGAAGGCGGACTGAAGCTTTCTTT.

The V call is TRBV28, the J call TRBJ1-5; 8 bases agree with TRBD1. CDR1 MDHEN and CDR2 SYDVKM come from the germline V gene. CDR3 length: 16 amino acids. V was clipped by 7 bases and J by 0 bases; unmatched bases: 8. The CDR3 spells CASTDRGSVSNQPQHF. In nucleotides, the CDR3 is TGTGCCAGCACTGACAGGGGCTCTGTTAGCAATCAGCCCCAGCATTTT.

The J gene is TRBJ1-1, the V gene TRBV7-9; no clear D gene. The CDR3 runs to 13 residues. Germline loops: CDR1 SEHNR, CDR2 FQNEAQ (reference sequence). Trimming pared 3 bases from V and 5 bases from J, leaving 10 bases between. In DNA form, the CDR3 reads TGTGCCAGCAGCTTGGTCACCTATACTGAAGCTTTCTTT. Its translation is CASSLVTYTEAFF.

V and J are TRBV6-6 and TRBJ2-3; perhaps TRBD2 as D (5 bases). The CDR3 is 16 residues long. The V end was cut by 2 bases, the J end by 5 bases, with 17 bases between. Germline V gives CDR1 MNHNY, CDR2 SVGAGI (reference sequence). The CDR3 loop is CASSYRTWSRGDTQYF. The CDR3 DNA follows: TGTGCCAGCAGTTACAGAACTTGGTCTCGGGGAGATACGCAGTATTTT.

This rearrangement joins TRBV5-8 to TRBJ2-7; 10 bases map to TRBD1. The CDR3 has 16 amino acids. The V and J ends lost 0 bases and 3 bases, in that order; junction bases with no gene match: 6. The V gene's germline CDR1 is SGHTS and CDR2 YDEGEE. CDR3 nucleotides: TGTGCCAGCAGCTTGGGTAGGGGACAGGGGTACTACGAGCAGTACTTC. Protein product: CASSLGRGQGYYEQYF.

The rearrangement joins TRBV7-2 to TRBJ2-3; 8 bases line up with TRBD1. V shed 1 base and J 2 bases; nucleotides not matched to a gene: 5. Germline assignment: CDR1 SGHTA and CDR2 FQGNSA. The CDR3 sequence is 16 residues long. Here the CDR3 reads CASSLGPGGTTDTQYF. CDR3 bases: TGTGCCAGCAGCTTAGGTCCAGGGGGCACCACAGATACGCAGTATTTT.

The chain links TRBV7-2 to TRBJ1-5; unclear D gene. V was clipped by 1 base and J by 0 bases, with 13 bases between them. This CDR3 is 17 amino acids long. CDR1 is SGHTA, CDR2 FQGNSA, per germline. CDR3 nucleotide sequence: TGTGCCAGCAGCTTAGACCTCGGAGGGTATAGCAATCAGCCCCAGCATTTT. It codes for CASSLDLGGYSNQPQHF.

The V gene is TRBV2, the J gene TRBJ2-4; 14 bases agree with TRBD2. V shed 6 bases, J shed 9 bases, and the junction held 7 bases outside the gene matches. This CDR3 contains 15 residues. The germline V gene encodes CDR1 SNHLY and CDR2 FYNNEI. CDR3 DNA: TGTGCCAGCAGCCCGACTAGCGGGGGGGGAGGCATTCAGTACTTC. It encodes CASSPTSGGGGIQYF.

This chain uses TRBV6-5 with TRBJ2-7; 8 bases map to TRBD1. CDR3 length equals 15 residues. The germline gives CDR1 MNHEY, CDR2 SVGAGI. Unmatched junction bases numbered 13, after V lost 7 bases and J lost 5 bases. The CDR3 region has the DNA TGTGCCAGCATGACCGCGTGGCAGGGGGCCAACGAGCAGTACTTC. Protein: CASMTAWQGANEQYF.

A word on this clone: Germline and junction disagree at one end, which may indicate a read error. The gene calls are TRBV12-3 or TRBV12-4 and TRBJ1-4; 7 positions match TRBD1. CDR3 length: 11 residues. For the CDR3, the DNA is TGTGCCAGCGGGTTGAGGGGGCGCTTCCAATTT. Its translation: CASGLRGRFQF.

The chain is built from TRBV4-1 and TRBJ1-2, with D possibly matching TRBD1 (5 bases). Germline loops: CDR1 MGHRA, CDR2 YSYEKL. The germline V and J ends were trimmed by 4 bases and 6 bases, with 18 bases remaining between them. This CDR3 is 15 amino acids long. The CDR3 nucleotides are TGCGCCAGCAGCCGGGAACCGGGACTCGGACATGGCTACACCTTC. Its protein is CASSREPGLGHGYTF.

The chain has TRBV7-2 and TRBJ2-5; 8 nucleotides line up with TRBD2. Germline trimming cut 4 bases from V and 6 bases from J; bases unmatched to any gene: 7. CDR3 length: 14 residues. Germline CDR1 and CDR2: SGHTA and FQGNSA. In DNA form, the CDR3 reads TGTGCCAGCAGCTCAGCGGGGGCCCGCCAGACCCAGTACTTC. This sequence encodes CASSSAGARQTQYF.

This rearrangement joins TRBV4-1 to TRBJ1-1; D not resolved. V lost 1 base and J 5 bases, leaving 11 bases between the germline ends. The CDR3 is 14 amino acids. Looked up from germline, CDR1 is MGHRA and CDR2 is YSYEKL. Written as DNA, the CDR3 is TGCGCCAGCAGCCAAGGGGGAGCGTGGACTGAAGCTTTCTTT. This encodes CASSQGGAWTEAFF.

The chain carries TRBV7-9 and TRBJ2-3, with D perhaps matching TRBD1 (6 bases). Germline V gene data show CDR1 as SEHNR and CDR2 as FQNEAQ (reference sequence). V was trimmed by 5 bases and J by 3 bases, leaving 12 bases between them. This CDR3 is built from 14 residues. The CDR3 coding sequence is TGTGCCAGCAGCCACAGGGACCGGACAGATACGCAGTATTTT. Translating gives CASSHRDRTDTQYF.

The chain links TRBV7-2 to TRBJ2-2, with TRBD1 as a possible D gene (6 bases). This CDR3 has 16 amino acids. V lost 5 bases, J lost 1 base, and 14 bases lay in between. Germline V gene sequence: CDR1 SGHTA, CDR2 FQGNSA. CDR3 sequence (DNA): TGTGCCAGCAGCCAGCAAGGACAGCTGAACACCGGGGAGCTGTTTTTT. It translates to CASSQQGQLNTGELFF.